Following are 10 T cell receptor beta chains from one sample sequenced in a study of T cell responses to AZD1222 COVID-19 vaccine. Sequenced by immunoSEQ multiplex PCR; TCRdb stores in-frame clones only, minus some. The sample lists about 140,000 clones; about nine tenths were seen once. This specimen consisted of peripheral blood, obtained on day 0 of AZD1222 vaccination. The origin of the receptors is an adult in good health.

Here the CDR3 DNA reads TGTGCCAGCACTACCGGGACGCTGGGGGATACGCAGTATTTT. Protein product: CASTTGTLGDTQYF. The J gene is TRBJ2-3, the V gene TRBV2; D tentatively reads TRBD1 or TRBD2 (5 bases each). Trimming left V 7 bases short and J 6 bases short, with 17 bases between. The CDR3 is 14 amino acids. Germline values: CDR1 SNHLY, CDR2 FYNNEI. Supplemented by reference TRBV2 and TRBJ2-3, the full variable domain reads EPEVTQTPSHQVTQMGQEVILRCVPISNHLYFYWYRQILGQKVEFLVSFYNNEISEKSEIFDDQFSVERPDGSNFTLKIRSTKLEDSAMYFCASTTGTLGDTQYFGPGTRLTVL.

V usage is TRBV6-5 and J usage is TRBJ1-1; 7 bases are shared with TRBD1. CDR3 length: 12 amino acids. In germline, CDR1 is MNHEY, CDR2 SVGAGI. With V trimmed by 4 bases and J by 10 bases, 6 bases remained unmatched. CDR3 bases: TGTGCCAGCAGTTTTTATGCAGGGGGAGCTTTCTTT. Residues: CASSFYAGGAFF.

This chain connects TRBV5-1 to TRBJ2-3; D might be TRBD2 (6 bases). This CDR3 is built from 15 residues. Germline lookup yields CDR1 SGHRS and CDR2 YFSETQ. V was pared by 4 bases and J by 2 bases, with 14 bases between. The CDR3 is CASSPEGLLTDTQYF. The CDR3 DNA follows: TGCGCCAGCAGCCCCGAAGGACTACTCACAGATACGCAGTATTTT.

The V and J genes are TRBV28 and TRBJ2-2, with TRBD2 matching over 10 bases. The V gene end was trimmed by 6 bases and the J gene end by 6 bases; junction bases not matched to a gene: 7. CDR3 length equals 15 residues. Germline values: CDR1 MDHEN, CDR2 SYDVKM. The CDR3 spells CASSPGLARAGELFF. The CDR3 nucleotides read TGTGCCAGCAGCCCGGGACTAGCGCGGGCCGGGGAGCTGTTTTTT. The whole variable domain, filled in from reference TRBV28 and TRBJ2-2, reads DVKVTQSSRYLVKRTGEKVFLECVQDMDHENMFWYRQDPGLGLRLIYFSYDVKMKEKGDIPEGYSVSREKKERFSLILESASTNQTSMYLCASSPGLARAGELFFGEGSRLTVL.

The CDR3 is CASSQGLEALGETQYF. CDR3 coding DNA: TGTGCCAGCAGCCAAGGTTTAGAGGCACTAGGGGAGACCCAGTACTTC. V gene TRBV14 combines with J gene TRBJ2-5; D possibly corresponds to TRBD2 (5 bases). V was trimmed by 1 base and J by 5 bases, leaving 17 bases between them. From germline, CDR1 is SGHDN and CDR2 FVKESK. The CDR3 is 16 residues long.

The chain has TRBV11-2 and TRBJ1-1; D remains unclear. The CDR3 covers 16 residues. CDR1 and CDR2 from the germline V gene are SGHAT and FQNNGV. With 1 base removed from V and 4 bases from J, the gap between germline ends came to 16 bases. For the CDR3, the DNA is TGTGCCAGCAGCTTAGGGGCAGTAGGCATGAGCACTGAAGCTTTCTTT. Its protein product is CASSLGAVGMSTEAFF.

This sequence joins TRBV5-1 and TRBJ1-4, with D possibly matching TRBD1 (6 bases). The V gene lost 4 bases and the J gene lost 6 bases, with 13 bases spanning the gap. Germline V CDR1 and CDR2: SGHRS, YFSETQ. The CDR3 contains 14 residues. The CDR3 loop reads CASSLGRGYEKLFF. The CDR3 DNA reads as TGCGCCAGCAGCCTTGGTAGGGGGTATGAAAAACTGTTTTTT.

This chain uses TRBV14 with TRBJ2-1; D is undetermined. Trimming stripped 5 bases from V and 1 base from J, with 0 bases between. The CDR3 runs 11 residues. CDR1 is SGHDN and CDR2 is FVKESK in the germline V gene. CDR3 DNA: TGTGCCAGCAGCTCCTACAATGAGCAGTTCTTC. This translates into CASSSYNEQFF.

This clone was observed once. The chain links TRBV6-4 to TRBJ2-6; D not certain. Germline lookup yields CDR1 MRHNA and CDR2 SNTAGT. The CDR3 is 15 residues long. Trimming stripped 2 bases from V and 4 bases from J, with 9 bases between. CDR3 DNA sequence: TGTGCCAGCAGTGACCCCCCTTCAGGGGCCAACGTCCTGACTTTC. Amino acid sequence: CASSDPPSGANVLTF.

The CDR3 nucleotides are TGTGCCAGCAGCTTGGACAGGGGGGTTCCCCACGAGCAGTACTTC. Translation: CASSLDRGVPHEQYF. The rearrangement links TRBV11-2 to TRBJ2-7; 10 bases map to TRBD1. CDR1 is SGHAT, CDR2 FQNNGV, per germline. The CDR3 loop spans 15 amino acids. V shed 3 bases and J 5 bases; nucleotides not matched to a gene: 7.